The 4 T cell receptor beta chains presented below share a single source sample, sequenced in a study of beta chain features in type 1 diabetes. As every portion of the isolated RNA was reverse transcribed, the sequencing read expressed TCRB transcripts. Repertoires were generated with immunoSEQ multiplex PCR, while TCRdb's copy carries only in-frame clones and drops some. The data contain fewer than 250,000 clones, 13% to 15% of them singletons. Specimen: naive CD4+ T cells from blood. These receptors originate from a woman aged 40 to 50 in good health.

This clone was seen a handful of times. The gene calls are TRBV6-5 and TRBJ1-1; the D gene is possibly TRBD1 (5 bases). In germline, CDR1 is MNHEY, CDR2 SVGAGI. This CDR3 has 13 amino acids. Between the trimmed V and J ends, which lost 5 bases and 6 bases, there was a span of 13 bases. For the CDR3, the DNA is TGTGCCAGCAGTCCGCGGGACCGCCCTGAAGCTTTCTTT. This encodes CASSPRDRPEAFF.

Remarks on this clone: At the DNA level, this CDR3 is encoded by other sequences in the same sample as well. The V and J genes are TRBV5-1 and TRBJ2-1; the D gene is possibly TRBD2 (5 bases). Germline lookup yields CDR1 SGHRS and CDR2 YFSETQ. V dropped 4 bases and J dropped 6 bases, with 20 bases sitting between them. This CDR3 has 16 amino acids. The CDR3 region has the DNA TGCGCCAGCAGCGCCGGGCTGAGTCGGGGTCGCAATGAGCAGTTCTTC. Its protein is CASSAGLSRGRNEQFF.

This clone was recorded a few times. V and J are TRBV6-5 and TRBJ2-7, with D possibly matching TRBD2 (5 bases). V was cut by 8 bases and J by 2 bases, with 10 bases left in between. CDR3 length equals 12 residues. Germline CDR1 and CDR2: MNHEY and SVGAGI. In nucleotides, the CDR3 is TGTGCCAGCGGGAAGGGAGCCTACGAGCAGTACTTC. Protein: CASGKGAYEQYF.

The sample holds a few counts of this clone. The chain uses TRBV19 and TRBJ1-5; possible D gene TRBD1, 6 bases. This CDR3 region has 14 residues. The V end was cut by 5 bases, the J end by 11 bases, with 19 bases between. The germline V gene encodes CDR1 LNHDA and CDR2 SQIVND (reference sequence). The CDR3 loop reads CASSGIGGDGAQHF. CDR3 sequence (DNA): TGTGCCAGTAGTGGCATAGGGGGGGACGGGGCCCAGCATTTT.